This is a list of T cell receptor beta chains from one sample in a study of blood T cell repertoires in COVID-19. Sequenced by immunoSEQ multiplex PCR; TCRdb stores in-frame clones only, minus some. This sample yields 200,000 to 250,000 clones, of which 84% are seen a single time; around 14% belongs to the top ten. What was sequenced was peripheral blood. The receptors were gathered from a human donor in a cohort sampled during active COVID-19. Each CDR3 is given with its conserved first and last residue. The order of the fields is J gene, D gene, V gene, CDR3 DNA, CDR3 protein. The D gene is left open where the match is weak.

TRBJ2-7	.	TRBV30	TGTGCCTGGACCGTTGGGGTTCTTTCTGCGGGAGAGCAGTACTTC	CAWTVGVLSAGEQYF
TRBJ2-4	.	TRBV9	TGTGCCAGCAGCGTAGGTCGACAGGTCGGAGACATTCAGTACTTC	CASSVGRQVGDIQYF
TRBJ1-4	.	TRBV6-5	TGTGCCAGCAGCCGTACCCCATACAACAGTGAAAAACTGTTTTTT	CASSRTPYNSEKLFF
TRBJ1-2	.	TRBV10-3	TGTGCCATCAGTGAATTAGAGCAATTTGAGGGTATTGGCGGCTACACCTTC	CAISELEQFEGIGGYTF
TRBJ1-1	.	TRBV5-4	TGTGCCAGCAGTTTAGGGGTCGGGAACACTGAAGCTTTCTTT	CASSLGVGNTEAFF
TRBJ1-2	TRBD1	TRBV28	TGTGCCAGCAGTACAGGGGGCTGGGATGGCTACACCTTC	CASSTGGWDGYTF
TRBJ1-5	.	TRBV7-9	TGTGCCAGCAGCTTATCGGGGTATCAGCCCCAGCATTTT	CASSLSGYQPQHF
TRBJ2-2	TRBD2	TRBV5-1	TGCGCCAGCACCTATAGCGGGGCGAACACCGGGGAGCTGTTTTTT	CASTYSGANTGELFF
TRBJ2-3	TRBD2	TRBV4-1	TGCGCCAGCAGCCATACCCCTAGCGGGAGGATAACAGATACGCAGTATTTT	CASSHTPSGRITDTQYF
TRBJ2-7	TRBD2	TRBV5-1	TGCGCCAGCAGCTTGGCGGGGACTAGCGGCTACGAGCAGTACTTC	CASSLAGTSGYEQYF
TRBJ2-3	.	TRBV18	TGTGCCAGCTCACCCCAACAGGTGTCAGGAGATACGCAGTATTTT	CASSPQQVSGDTQYF